The clone carrying this T cell receptor beta chain was counted only a few times. Its antigen is not known. The PCR contained 60 Vbeta and 13 Jbeta primers. Method: immunoSEQ multiplex PCR; TCRdb's copy keeps in-frame clones and lacks some. The table includes some 120,000 clones, more than 75% detected once. Germline V gene sequence: CDR1 MNHNY, CDR2 SVGAGI (reference sequence). V was shortened by 6 bases and J by 4 bases, with 18 bases between the two germline ends. The CDR3 loop spans 15 amino acids. The source of the sample is a study of cytomegalovirus exposure and HLA in healthy donors. General observations from the study: Later genetic work tied a missense DCLRE1C variant to beta-chain V and J trimming. The classifier reportedly diagnosed cytomegalovirus status with high specificity and sensitivity. Most TCR sequences were uncommon, yet certain public TCRs appeared in many donors. Presence/absence analyses rested on an assumption that sequencing depth was roughly uniform across donors.

The rearrangement joins TRBV6-6 to TRBJ1-2, with a tentative D call TRBD1 (6 bases). This TCR derives from a man aged 18 to 30 in good health and CMV-seronegative. Sequenced input: PBMCs. As DNA, the CDR3 is TGTGCCAGCAGCCCTAGGGGGGGGGAAAGCTATGGCTACACCTTC. This codes for CASSPRGGESYGYTF.